This T cell receptor beta chain derives from a study of cytomegalovirus exposure and HLA in healthy donors. Study findings and constraints: A missense variant in DCLRE1C was later tied to TCR beta V- and J-gene trimming.

PCR was performed using 60 Vbeta and 13 Jbeta primers. The method was immunoSEQ multiplex PCR; TCRdb's version includes in-frame clones alone and lacks a portion of them. The table records 70,000 to 95,000 clones, about two thirds of them present only once. Details on this clone: Its antigen remains unidentified.

After removal of 2 bases from V and 7 bases from J, the junction contained 5 bases not matched to a gene. This CDR3 has 14 residues. Germline loops: CDR1 MNHNY, CDR2 SVGAGI (reference sequence). Sequenced: PBMCs. The genes are TRBV6-6 and TRBJ1-5; 7 positions agree with TRBD1. The receptor comes from a woman aged 25-40 years in good health and CMV-seropositive. DNA of the CDR3: TGTGCCAGCAGTTACGACAGGGTAAAACAGCCCCAGCATTTT. Translating it yields CASSYDRVKQPQHF.